The subject of this entry is one T cell receptor beta chain. It has no known antigen specificity. Base qualities are not at hand, and no much larger clone is one base apart. V is clipped by 4 bases and J by 3 bases, and the sequence between their germline boundaries is 16 bases long. Including cysteine and phenylalanine, the CDR3 has 15 amino acids. The DNA shown is the 45-base CDR3, in frame from base 1. CDR1 is given as SQVTM and CDR2 as ANQGSEA, both from the germline V gene. RNA was extracted using the RNeasy kit, and about 0.5 to 1 ug of the RNA was reverse transcribed with random hexamers. The immunoSEQ multiplex PCR assay, which covers 54 Vbeta and 13 Jbeta segments, was used to amplify TCR beta CDR3 regions. PCR amplification bias was corrected using a synthetic template baseline for primer optimization and computational correction. The study's processing was this. Reads were assigned to V, D and J genes according to IMGT and analyzed in immunoSEQ Analyzer, with only productive sequences retained. Clonality was computed as one minus Shannon entropy normalized by log2 of the number of productive unique sequences. Public and private clones were assessed among the 100 most prevalent clones of each patient and control. Clones were defined as Susac-specific when absent from the healthy and MS cohorts, from about 1,100 published viral clones and from other ImmuneACCESS disease sequences. Through fastp at Q25 and MiXCR, TCRdb rebuilt clones from the public reads, retaining in-frame beta chains. Each record represents a unique CDR3 protein, reported with the most common genes and DNA among its rows. TCRdb assigned the V and J calls; the authors' analysis was not used. The table for this sample lists a few hundred thousand distinct CDR3 sequences; 95% of them were counted only once. The ten largest make up around 0.099% of the sample.

This sample was included in a study of CD8 T cells in Susac syndrome (dated by TCRdb to about 2019). About the full investigation: The study used repertoire sequencing to test whether antigen drove CD8+ T cell activation and differentiation in Susac syndrome.

Peripheral blood CD8+ and CD4+ T cells from healthy donors, Susac syndrome patients and multiple sclerosis patients were profiled using high-throughput TCR beta sequencing. The multiple sclerosis controls were treatment-naive patients who had stable or active relapsing-remitting disease and met the revised McDonald criteria. Bulk CD8+ and CD4+ T cells were purified magnetically by negative isolation, whereas CD8+ TEMRA cells were enriched by FACS. Blood was collected in EDTA tubes and processed within 24 hours, with PBMCs isolated through density gradient centrifugation. PBMCs intended for TCR sequencing were frozen in liquid nitrogen and were later thawed in a 37 degrees C water bath. Purity of sorted or isolated CD4+, CD8+ and CD8+ TEMRA cells was at least 90%. What the research found in general, with its limitations: The TCR sequencing and HLA analysis was acknowledged to have included a relatively small number of individuals.

The TCR was taken from a human donor with multiple sclerosis. Rearrangement joined TRBV29-1 to TRBJ2-1; the D gene assignment is perhaps TRBD1 or TRBD2, with each matching 6 bases. What was sequenced was CD4+ T cells from PBMCs. The DNA sequence is as follows: TGCAGCGTTGCGTCGCCGGAGGGGGGCTACAATGAGCAGTTCTTC. This gives the protein CSVASPEGGYNEQFF.